Listed below are T cell receptor beta chains from one sample, sequenced in a study of identifying expanded T cells in peripheral blood. The data were produced by immunoSEQ multiplex PCR, yet TCRdb's version contains in-frame clones alone and is incomplete. The sample shows about 83,000 clones, roughly 90% of them seen only once. Input material: blood. Receptors originate from a person aged 18-69 years in good health. The CDR3 runs from the conserved cysteine through the conserved F or W. A D gene is named only where the DNA matches it firmly. The size field is filled for only some rows; it gives once, few, many or a size class.

CDR3 protein | CDR3 DNA | clone size | J gene | V gene | D gene
CASSLGWFGYTF | TGTGCCAGCAGCTTGGGATGGTTCGGCTACACCTTC | . | TRBJ1-2 | TRBV5-6 | .
CAISRTGTRIGYTF | TGTGCCATCAGCCGAACCGGGACAAGAATTGGCTACACCTTC | . | TRBJ1-2 | TRBV10-3 | .
CASSPLDIPPYEQYF | TGTGCCAGCAGCCCCTTGGACATACCCCCTTACGAGCAGTACTTC | . | TRBJ2-7 | TRBV2 | .
CASSQRPSGNTIYF | TGCGCCAGCAGCCAACGTCCCTCTGGAAACACCATATATTTT | . | TRBJ1-3 | TRBV4-3 | .
CASSLAQNGGELFF | TGTGCTAGCAGCTTAGCGCAAAACGGAGGGGAGCTGTTTTTT | . | TRBJ2-2 | TRBV7-7 | .
CASSQDPLAGGIMDNEQFF | TGTGCCAGCAGCCAAGATCCGCTAGCGGGAGGGATAATGGACAATGAGCAGTTCTTC | once | TRBJ2-1 | TRBV4-2 | TRBD2
CASSILGFNEQFF | TGTGCCAGCAGCATATTGGGGTTCAATGAGCAGTTCTTC | . | TRBJ2-1 | TRBV14 | .
CASRIGGFADTQYF | TGTGCCAGCAGGATCGGAGGGTTCGCAGATACGCAGTATTTT | once | TRBJ2-3 | TRBV7-2 | .
CASSLGPSPEQYF | TGCGCCAGCAGCTTGGGCCCGTCTCCAGAGCAGTACTTC | once | TRBJ2-7 | TRBV5-1 | .
CASSEEGGGEKLFF | TGTGCCAGCAGCGAGGAAGGAGGTGGGGAAAAACTGTTTTTT | . | TRBJ1-4 | TRBV9 | .
CASSGTTPFRADTQYF | TGTGCCAGCAGCGGCACTACCCCCTTTAGGGCAGATACGCAGTATTTT | . | TRBJ2-3 | TRBV28 | .
CASSKVQGVLAHGYTF | TGTGCCAGCAGCAAAGTGCAGGGCGTTTTAGCTCATGGCTACACCTTC | . | TRBJ1-2 | TRBV21-1 | .
CASSPFEGAHGVTSGANVLTF | TGTGCCAGCTCACCCTTTGAAGGGGCGCATGGGGTTACTTCTGGGGCCAACGTCCTGACTTTC | . | TRBJ2-6 | TRBV18 | .
CASSIQADVTYEQYF | TGTGCCAGTAGTATTCAGGCGGACGTAACCTACGAGCAGTACTTC | . | TRBJ2-7 | TRBV19 | .
CASSFKFRDRGKSETQYF | TGTGCCAGCAGCTTTAAGTTCCGTGACAGGGGGAAATCAGAGACCCAGTACTTC | . | TRBJ2-5 | TRBV5-5 | TRBD1
CASSLGLAHYYEQYF | TGCGCCAGCAGCTTGGGTCTAGCGCACTACTACGAGCAGTACTTC | . | TRBJ2-7 | TRBV5-1 | .
CASSIGDQETQYF | TGTGCCAGTAGTATTGGGGACCAAGAGACCCAGTACTTC | . | TRBJ2-5 | TRBV19 | .
CASSGHRGSEQYF | TGTGCCAGTAGTGGCCACAGGGGGAGCGAGCAGTACTTC | few | TRBJ2-7 | TRBV19 | TRBD1
CAWSGTASGGAGGYTF | TGTGCCTGGAGTGGAACCGCCTCGGGGGGCGCGGGGGGCTACACCTTC | . | TRBJ1-2 | TRBV30 | .
CASSLTDRGRGYTF | TGTGCCAGCAGCTTAACGGACAGGGGTCGCGGCTACACCTTC | . | TRBJ1-2 | TRBV7-9 | TRBD1
CASKEETGSYNEQFF | TGTGCCAGCAAAGAAGAAACAGGTTCCTACAATGAGCAGTTCTTC | . | TRBJ2-1 | TRBV6-5 | .
CASSSGVIQPQHF | TGTGCCAGCAGCTCAGGGGTAATTCAGCCCCAGCATTTT | . | TRBJ1-5 | TRBV7-2 | .
CARIEVDEQYF | TGTGCCAGGATCGAGGTGGACGAGCAGTACTTC | . | TRBJ2-7 | TRBV6-5 | .
CASSAEGWSSGNTIYF | TGTGCCAGCAGCGCCGAAGGGTGGTCCTCTGGAAACACCATATATTTT | . | TRBJ1-3 | TRBV9 | .
CASSLIDRAWTQYF | TGTGCCAGCAGTTTAATCGACAGGGCGTGGACCCAGTACTTC | . | TRBJ2-5 | TRBV28 | TRBD1
CASSSTQGPDTQYF | TGTGCCAGCAGCTCTACCCAAGGCCCAGATACGCAGTATTTT | . | TRBJ2-3 | TRBV5-6 | .
CAISEGERGENHPETQYF | TGTGCCATCAGTGAGGGGGAGCGGGGGGAAAATCACCCGGAGACCCAGTACTTC | . | TRBJ2-5 | TRBV10-3 | TRBD2
CASSPNTGPSYNEQFF | TGTGCCAGCAGCCCGAACACAGGGCCATCCTACAATGAGCAGTTCTTC | . | TRBJ2-1 | TRBV7-3 | .
CASSLGGQVYNEQFF | TGTGCCAGCAGCTTGGGGGGACAGGTCTACAATGAGCAGTTCTTC | . | TRBJ2-1 | TRBV5-4 | TRBD1
CASSKPMLGIAAKNIQYF | TGTGCCAGCAGCAAGCCAATGTTGGGCATAGCGGCCAAAAACATTCAGTACTTC | . | TRBJ2-4 | TRBV21-1 | .
CASTQPRQGVNEQYF | TGTGCCAGCACCCAGCCCAGACAGGGAGTCAACGAGCAGTACTTC | once | TRBJ2-7 | TRBV2 | TRBD1
CASSSTGQGVSYEQYF | TGTGCCAGCTCATCAACGGGACAGGGGGTCTCCTACGAGCAGTACTTC | . | TRBJ2-7 | TRBV18 | TRBD1
CASSLGSGSTYEQYF | TGTGCCAGCAGCTTAGGAAGCGGGAGTACCTACGAGCAGTACTTC | . | TRBJ2-7 | TRBV7-2 | TRBD2
CSVEGQGVNEQFF | TGCAGCGTTGAGGGACAGGGGGTCAATGAGCAGTTCTTC | . | TRBJ2-1 | TRBV29-1 | TRBD1
CASKRLAGSYEQYF | TGTGCCAGCAAGAGGCTAGCGGGATCCTACGAGCAGTACTTC | . | TRBJ2-7 | TRBV28 | TRBD2
CASSPLGTGQGLDEQYF | TGTGCCAGCAGTCCGTTAGGGACGGGACAGGGATTAGACGAGCAGTACTTC | . | TRBJ2-7 | TRBV28 | TRBD1
CASSRGGGGSYNEQFF | TGTGCCAGCAGCCGCGGCGGGGGGGGTTCCTACAATGAGCAGTTCTTC | . | TRBJ2-1 | TRBV5-4 | TRBD2